This TCR beta chain originates from a study of control samples from healthy donors and cancer patients. The data were produced by immunoSEQ multiplex PCR, yet TCRdb's version contains in-frame clones alone and is incomplete. There are 150,000 to 200,000 clones in the sample; roughly 94% occur only once, and around 9.3% lies in the top ten. The source is a woman between 40 and 55 years old in good health. Sequencing used blood.

The DNA for the CDR3 is TGTGCCAGCTCCCTCGACAGGGGGCCTGGGGAGCAGTACTTC. Protein: CASSLDRGPGEQYF. V usage is TRBV18 and J usage is TRBJ2-7, with TRBD1 matching 10 bases. The germline gives CDR1 KGHSH, CDR2 LQKENI. The CDR3 runs 14 residues. The junction had 9 bases not matched to a gene; V was cut back by 6 bases and J by 7 bases.